This T cell receptor (beta chain) was found in a study of T cell responses to AZD1222 COVID-19 vaccine. The table came from immunoSEQ multiplex PCR; TCRdb's copy has only in-frame clones and leaves some out. The sample records 90,000 to 150,000 clones, around 85% being singletons. The sequencing here drew on peripheral blood, taken on day 0 of AZD1222 vaccination. The clonotype was recovered from an adult in good health.

The CDR3 is CASQGAGKNIQYF. The CDR3 region has the DNA TGTGCCAGCCAAGGGGCAGGCAAAAACATTCAGTACTTC. The chain is built from TRBV13 and TRBJ2-4; TRBD1 is a possible D gene (5 bases). Germline V CDR1 and CDR2: PRHDT, FYEKMQ (reference sequence). This CDR3 contains 13 residues. Trimming left V 8 bases short and J 3 bases short, with 11 bases between.